The following is a TCR beta chain sequence with its context. Deletions cut 2 bases from V and 3 bases from J, with 8 bases between. Looked up from germline, CDR1 is SEHNR and CDR2 is FQNEAQ (reference sequence). This CDR3 region has 14 residues. It was during active infection that Seattle patients were enrolled and then longitudinally followed. The source of the sample is a study of blood T cell repertoires in COVID-19. On the study more broadly: Acute and convalescent COVID-19 samples came from the United States, Italy and Spain. PBMCs, B-cell-depleted T cells, or T cells were the source of the cDNA or gDNA that made up the material.

As originally analysed: Reference gene primer amplification gave nucleated cell count estimates. Profiling relied on immunoSEQ multiplex PCR, and the TCRdb table lists in-frame clones only, not all of them. V, J and clone size derive from that table, while D and trimming were established from the DNA sequence. This table has tens of thousands of clones, 89% appearing once. The sequence derives from a man aged 50-60 years with COVID-19, enrolled during active disease. The rearrangement uses TRBV7-9 and TRBJ1-3; no clear D gene. The material sequenced was peripheral blood. The CDR3 sequence: CASSLMAGGNTIYF. In DNA, the CDR3 is TGTGCCAGCAGCTTAATGGCGGGTGGAAACACCATATATTTT.